This note documents a single TCR beta chain sequence. The data originate from a study of technical replicates of blood from several donors. The data were produced by immunoSEQ multiplex PCR, yet TCRdb's version contains in-frame clones alone and is incomplete. The sample lists about 100,000 clones; 90% to 97% were seen once. This TCR was recovered from a human donor in good health. What was sequenced was T cells isolated from PBMCs.

The CDR3 reads CASSAGTILEQYF. CDR3 DNA: TGTGCCAGCAGTGCGGGGACTATTTTAGAGCAGTACTTC. V is TRBV2 and J is TRBJ2-7; 7 bases map to TRBD2. CDR1 and CDR2 (germline): SNHLY, FYNNEI. The trim removed 4 bases at V and 7 bases at J, leaving 7 bases unmatched. This CDR3 is 13 amino acids long.